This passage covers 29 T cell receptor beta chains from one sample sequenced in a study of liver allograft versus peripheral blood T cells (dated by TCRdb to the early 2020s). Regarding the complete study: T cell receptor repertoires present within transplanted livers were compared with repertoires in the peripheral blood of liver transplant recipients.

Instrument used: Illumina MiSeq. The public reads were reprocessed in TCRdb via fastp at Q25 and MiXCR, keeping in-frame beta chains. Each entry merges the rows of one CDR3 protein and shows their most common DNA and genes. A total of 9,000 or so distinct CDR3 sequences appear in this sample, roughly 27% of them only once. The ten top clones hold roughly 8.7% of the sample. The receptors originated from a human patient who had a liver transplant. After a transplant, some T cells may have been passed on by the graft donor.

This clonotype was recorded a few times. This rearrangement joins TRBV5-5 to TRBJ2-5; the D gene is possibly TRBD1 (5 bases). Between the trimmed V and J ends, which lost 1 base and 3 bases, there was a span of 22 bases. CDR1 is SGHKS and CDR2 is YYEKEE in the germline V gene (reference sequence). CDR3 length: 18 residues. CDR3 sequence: CASSLSGYYKGPEETQYF. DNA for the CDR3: TGTGCCAGCAGCTTGTCCGGATACTACAAGGGGCCCGAAGAGACCCAGTACTTC.

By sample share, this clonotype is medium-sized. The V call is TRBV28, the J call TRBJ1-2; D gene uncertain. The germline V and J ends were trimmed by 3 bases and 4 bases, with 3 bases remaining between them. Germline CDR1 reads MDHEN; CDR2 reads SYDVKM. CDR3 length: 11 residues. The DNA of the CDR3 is TGTGCCAGCAGTTTGGCCTATGGCTACACCTTC. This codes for CASSLAYGYTF.

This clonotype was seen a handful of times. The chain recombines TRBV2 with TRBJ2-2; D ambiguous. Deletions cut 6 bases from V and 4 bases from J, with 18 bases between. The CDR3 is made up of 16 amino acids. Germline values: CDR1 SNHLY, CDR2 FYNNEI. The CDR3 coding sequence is TGTGCCAGCAGCCCCCATGCTGCCGACATCACCGGGGAGCTGTTTTTT. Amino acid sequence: CASSPHAADITGELFF.

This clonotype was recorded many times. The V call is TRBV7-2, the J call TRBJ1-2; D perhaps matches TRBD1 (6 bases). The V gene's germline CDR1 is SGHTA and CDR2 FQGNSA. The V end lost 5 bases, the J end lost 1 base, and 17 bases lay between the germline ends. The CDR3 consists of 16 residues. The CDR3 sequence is CASSPGQGTYNYGYTF. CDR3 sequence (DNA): TGTGCCAGCAGCCCGGGCCAGGGGACCTATAACTATGGCTACACCTTC.

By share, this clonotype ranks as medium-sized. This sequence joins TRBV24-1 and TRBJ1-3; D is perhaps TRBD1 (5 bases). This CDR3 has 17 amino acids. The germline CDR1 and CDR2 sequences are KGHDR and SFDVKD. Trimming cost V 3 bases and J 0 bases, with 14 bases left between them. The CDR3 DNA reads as TGTGCCACCAGTGATATTGGACATACCTACTCTGGAAACACCATATATTTT. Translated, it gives CATSDIGHTYSGNTIYF.

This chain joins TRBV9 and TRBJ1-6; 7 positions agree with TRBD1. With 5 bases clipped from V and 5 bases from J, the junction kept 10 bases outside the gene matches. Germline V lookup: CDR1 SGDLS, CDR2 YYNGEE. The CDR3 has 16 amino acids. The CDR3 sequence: CASSRNTGTDNSPLHF. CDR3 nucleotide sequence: TGTGCCAGCAGTCGAAATACCGGGACAGATAATTCACCCCTCCACTTT.

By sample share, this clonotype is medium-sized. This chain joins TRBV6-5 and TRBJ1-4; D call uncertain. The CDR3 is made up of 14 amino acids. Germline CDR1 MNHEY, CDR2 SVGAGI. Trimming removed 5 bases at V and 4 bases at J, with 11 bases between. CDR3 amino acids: CASSPHGNNEKLFF. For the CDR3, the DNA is TGTGCCAGCAGTCCGCATGGAAATAATGAAAAACTGTTTTTT.

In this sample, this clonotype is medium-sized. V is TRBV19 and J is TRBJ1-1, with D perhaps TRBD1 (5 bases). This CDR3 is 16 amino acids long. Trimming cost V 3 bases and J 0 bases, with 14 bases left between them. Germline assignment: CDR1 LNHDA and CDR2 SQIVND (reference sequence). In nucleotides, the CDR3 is TGTGCCAGTAGTATCACAGACAGATTTTTGAACACTGAAGCTTTCTTT. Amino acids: CASSITDRFLNTEAFF.

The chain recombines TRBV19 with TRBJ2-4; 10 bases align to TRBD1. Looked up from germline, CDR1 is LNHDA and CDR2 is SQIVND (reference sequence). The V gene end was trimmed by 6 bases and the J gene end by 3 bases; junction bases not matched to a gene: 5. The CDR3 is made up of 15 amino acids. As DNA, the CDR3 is TGTGCCAGTAGGGGACAGGGGATTGTCAAAAACATTCAGTACTTC. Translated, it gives CASRGQGIVKNIQYF.

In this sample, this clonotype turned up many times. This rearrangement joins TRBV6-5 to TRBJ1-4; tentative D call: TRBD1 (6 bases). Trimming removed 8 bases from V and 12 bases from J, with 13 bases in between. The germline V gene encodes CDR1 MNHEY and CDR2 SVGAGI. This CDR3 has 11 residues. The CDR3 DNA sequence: TGTGCCAGCGGGCTTAGGGGGGAACTGTTTTTT. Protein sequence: CASGLRGELFF.

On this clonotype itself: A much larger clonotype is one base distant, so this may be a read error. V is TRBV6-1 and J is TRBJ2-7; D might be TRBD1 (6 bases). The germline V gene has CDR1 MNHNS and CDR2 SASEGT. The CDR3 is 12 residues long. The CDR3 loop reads CASSEYRDEQHF. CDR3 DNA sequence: TGTGCCAGCAGTGAATACAGGGACGAGCAGCACTTC.

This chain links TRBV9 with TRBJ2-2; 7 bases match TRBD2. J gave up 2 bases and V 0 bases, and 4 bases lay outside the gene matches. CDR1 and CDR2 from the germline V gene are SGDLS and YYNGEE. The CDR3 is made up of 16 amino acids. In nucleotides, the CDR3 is TGTGCCAGCAGCGTAGACCCTAGCGGAAACACCGGGGAGCTGTTTTTT. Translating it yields CASSVDPSGNTGELFF. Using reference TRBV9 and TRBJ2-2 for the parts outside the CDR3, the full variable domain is DSGVTQTPKHLITATGQRVTLRCSPRSGDLSVYWYQQSLDQGLQFLIQYYNGEERAKGNILERFSAQQFPDLHSELNLSSLELGDSALYFCASSVDPSGNTGELFFGEGSRLTVL.

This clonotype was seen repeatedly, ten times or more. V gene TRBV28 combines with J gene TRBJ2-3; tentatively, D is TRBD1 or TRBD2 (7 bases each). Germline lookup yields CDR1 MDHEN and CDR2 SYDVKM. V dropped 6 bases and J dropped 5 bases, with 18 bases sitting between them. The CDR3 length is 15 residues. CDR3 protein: CASRIRGLAVDTQYF. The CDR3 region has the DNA TGTGCCAGCAGAATAAGGGGGCTAGCGGTAGATACGCAGTATTTT.

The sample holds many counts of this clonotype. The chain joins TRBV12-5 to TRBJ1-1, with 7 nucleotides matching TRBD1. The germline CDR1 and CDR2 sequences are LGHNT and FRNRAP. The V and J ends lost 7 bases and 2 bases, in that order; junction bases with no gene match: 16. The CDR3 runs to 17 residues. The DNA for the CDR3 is TGTGCTAGTGCCAAGGGTTTCTCCGGGACAGCCAACACTGAAGCTTTCTTT. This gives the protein CASAKGFSGTANTEAFF.

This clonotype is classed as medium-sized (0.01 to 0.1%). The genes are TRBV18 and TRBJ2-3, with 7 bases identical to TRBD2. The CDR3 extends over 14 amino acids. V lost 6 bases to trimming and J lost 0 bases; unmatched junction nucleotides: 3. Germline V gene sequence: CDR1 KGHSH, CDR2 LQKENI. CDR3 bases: TGTGCCAGCTCCAGGGAGGGCAGCACAGATACGCAGTATTTT. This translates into CASSREGSTDTQYF.

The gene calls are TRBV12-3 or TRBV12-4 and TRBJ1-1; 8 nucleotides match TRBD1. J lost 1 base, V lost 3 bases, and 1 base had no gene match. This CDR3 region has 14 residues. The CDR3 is CASSLGTGNTEAFF. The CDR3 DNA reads TGTGCCAGCAGTTTGGGGACAGGGAACACTGAAGCTTTCTTT.

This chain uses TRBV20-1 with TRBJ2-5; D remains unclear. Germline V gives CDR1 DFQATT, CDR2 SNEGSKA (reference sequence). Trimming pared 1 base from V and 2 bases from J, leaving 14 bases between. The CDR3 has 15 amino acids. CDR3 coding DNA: TGCAGTGCTAGAGTGGGGTTGCGGAGACAAGAGACCCAGTACTTC. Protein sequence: CSARVGLRRQETQYF.

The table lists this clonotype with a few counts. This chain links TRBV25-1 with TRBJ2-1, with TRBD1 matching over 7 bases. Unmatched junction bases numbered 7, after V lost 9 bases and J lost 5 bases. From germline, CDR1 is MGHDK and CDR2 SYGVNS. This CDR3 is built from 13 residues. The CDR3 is CASGTVVHNEQFF. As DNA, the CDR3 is TGTGCCAGTGGGACAGTAGTTCACAATGAGCAGTTCTTC. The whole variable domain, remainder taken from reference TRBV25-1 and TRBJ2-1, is EADIYQTPRYLVIGTGKKITLECSQTMGHDKMYWYQQDPGMELHLIHYSYGVNSTEKGDLSSESTVSRIRTEHFPLTLESARPSHTSQYLCASGTVVHNEQFFGPGTRLTVL.

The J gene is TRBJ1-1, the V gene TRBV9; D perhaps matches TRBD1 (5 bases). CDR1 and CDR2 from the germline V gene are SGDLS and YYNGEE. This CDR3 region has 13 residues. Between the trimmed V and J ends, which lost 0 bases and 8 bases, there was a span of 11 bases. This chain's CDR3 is CASSVGSDKEAFF. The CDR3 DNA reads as TGTGCCAGCAGCGTAGGCTCGGACAAAGAAGCTTTCTTT.

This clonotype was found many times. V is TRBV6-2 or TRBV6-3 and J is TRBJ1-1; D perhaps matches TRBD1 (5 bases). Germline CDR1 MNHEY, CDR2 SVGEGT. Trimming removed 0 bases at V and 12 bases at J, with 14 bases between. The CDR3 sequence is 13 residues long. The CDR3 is CASSYSGGGTPFF. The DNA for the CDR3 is TGTGCCAGCAGTTACTCGGGCGGGGGAACGCCTTTCTTT.

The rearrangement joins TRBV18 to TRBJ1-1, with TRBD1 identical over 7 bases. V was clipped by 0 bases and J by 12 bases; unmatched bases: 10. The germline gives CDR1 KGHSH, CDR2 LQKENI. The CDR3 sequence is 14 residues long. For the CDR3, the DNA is TGTGCCAGCTCACCACCGGGACAGCCCCCGGGTTCTTTCTTT. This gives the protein CASSPPGQPPGSFF.

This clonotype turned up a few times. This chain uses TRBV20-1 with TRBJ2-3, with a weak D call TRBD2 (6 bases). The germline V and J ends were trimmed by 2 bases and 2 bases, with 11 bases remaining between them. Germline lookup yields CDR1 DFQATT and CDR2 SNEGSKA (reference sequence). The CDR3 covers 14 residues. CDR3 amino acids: CSARSWTTTDTQYF. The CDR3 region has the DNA TGCAGTGCTAGATCCTGGACTACCACAGATACGCAGTATTTT.

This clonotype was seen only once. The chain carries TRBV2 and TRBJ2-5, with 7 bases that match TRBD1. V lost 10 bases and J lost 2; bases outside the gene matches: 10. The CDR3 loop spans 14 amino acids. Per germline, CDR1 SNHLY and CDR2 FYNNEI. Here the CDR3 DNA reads TGTGCCATCCGGACAGGACGGGAACAAGAGACCCAGTACTTC. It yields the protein CAIRTGREQETQYF.

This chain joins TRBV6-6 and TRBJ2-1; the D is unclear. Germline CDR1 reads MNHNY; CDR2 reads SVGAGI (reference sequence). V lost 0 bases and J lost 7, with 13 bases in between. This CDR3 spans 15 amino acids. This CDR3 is CASSYSAGSMNEQFF. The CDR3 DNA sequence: TGTGCCAGCAGTTACTCGGCAGGATCTATGAATGAGCAGTTCTTC.

The CDR3 loop reads CASSSGLAGGKEQYF. The CDR3 DNA reads as TGTGCCAGTAGTTCGGGACTAGCGGGAGGGAAAGAGCAGTACTTC. The chain combines TRBV19 with TRBJ2-7, with TRBD2 matching 16 bases. The germline V gene encodes CDR1 LNHDA and CDR2 SQIVND (reference sequence). This CDR3 comprises 15 residues. After removal of 5 bases from V and 7 bases from J, the junction contained 5 bases not matched to a gene.

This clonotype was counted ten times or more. CDR3 amino acids: CSARDPGQYEQYF. The DNA for the CDR3 is TGCAGTGCTAGAGATCCGGGACAGTACGAGCAGTACTTC. The chain couples TRBV20-1 to TRBJ2-7; 7 bases line up with TRBD1. The CDR3 covers 13 residues. J gave up 4 bases and V 0 bases, and 3 bases lay outside the gene matches. Germline CDR1 is DFQATT and CDR2 is SNEGSKA (reference sequence).

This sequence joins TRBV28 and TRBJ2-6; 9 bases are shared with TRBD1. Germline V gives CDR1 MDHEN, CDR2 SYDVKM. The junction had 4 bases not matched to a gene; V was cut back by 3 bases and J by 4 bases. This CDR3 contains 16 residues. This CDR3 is CASSFRTGVGANVLTF. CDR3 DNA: TGTGCCAGCAGTTTCAGGACAGGGGTCGGGGCCAACGTCCTGACTTTC.

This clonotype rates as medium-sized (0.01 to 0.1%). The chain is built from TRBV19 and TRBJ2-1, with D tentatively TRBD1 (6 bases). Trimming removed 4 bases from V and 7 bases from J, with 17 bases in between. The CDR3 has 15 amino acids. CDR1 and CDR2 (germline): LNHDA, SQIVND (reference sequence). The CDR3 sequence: CASSKQGQGWNEQFF. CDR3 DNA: TGTGCCAGTAGTAAACAGGGCCAGGGGTGGAATGAGCAGTTCTTC. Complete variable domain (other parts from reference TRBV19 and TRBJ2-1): DGGITQSPKYLFRKEGQNVTLSCEQNLNHDAMYWYRQDPGQGLRLIYYSQIVNDFQKGDIAEGYSVSREKKESFPLTVTSAQKNPTAFYLCASSKQGQGWNEQFFGPGTRLTVL.

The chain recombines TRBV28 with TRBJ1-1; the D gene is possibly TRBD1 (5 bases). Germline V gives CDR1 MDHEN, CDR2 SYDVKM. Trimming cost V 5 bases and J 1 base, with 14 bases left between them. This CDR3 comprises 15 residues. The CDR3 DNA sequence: TGTGCCAGCAGTACCGCCGGGGGGGGGAACACTGAAGCTTTCTTT. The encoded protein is CASSTAGGGNTEAFF.